These T cell receptor beta chains were read from a single sample in a study of blood T cell repertoires in COVID-19. Sequencing used immunoSEQ multiplex PCR; TCRdb keeps in-frame clones, though not all of them. The table lists around 140,000 clones, 65% to 90% of them singletons, with roughly 8.1% in the top ten. Material: peripheral blood. Receptor source: a woman aged 55-70 years with active or convalescent COVID-19. Both conserved end residues are part of each CDR3. The D gene is left open where the match is weak. Size is stated for part of the rows, as once, few or many counts, or as a class when the clone is expanded.

length | J | D | size | V | DNA | CDR3
13 | TRBJ2-5 | - | many | TRBV6-5 | TGTGCCAGCTTGCTGGGGAGCCAAGAGACCCAGTACTTC | CASLLGSQETQYF
17 | TRBJ1-4 | TRBD1 | - | TRBV10-3 | TGTGCCATCAGTGAGTCTAGGGTCGGGACAGCTAATGAAAAACTGTTTTTT | CAISESRVGTANEKLFF
14 | TRBJ2-7 | - | - | TRBV28 | TGTGCCAGCAGTTTCCCAGGGCCTTTGGTAGAGCAGTACTTC | CASSFPGPLVEQYF
11 | TRBJ2-7 | - | - | TRBV4-1 | TGCGCCAGCAGCCAAGGAGTACAGCAGTACTTC | CASSQGVQQYF
12 | TRBJ1-6 | - | once | TRBV2 | TGTGCCAGCAGCCCCGGTAATTCACCCCTCCACTTT | CASSPGNSPLHF
14 | TRBJ2-1 | - | - | TRBV5-1 | TGCGCCAGCAGCTTGGCCGGTCGAAGCGATGAGCAGTTCTTC | CASSLAGRSDEQFF
15 | TRBJ2-7 | TRBD1 | - | TRBV5-5 | TGTGCCAGCAGCAGACCCGGGACAGGGACCTACGAGCAGTACTTC | CASSRPGTGTYEQYF
11 | TRBJ2-5 | - | - | TRBV6-5 | TGTGCCATCACGGAGGGAGAGACCCAGTACTTC | CAITEGETQYF
20 | TRBJ2-2 | TRBD2 | - | TRBV27 | TGTGCCAGCAGTTTATCGGGGACTAGCGGGACTCATAGGAACACCGGGGAGCTGTTTTTT | CASSLSGTSGTHRNTGELFF
16 | TRBJ2-7 | TRBD2 | - | TRBV27 | TGTGCCAGCAGTTTGAGCGGGAGGGCCTTTTCCTACGAGCAGTACTTC | CASSLSGRAFSYEQYF
18 | TRBJ1-1 | TRBD1 | - | TRBV6-6 | TGTGCCAGCAGTCCAAGGTGGACAGGGCCTATCAAGGACACTGAAGCTTTCTTT | CASSPRWTGPIKDTEAFF
16 | TRBJ1-1 | - | - | TRBV2 | TGTGCCAGCTTCAGGGGCAGCACGAGTGTGAACACTGAAGCTTTCTTT | CASFRGSTSVNTEAFF
14 | TRBJ1-6 | TRBD1 | - | TRBV19 | TGTGCCAGTAGGACCGGGACAGTTAATTCACCCCTCCACTTT | CASRTGTVNSPLHF
16 | TRBJ2-5 | TRBD1 | - | TRBV7-6 | TGTGCCAGCAGCTTAGCGGGGGGACAGGTGCCGGGGACCCAGTACTTC | CASSLAGGQVPGTQYF
16 | TRBJ1-6 | TRBD1 | - | TRBV6-6 | TGTGCCAGCAGTTACGCCCGGGGACAGGGCCTAATCACCCTCCACTTT | CASSYARGQGLITLHF
16 | TRBJ1-1 | - | - | TRBV11-2 | TGTGCCAGCAGCTTAAGAGTTTCCCAGACGGGAGCTGAAGCTTTCTTT | CASSLRVSQTGAEAFF
15 | TRBJ1-1 | - | - | TRBV6-5 | TGTGCCAGCACCCGCGGGGGGGATGGAAACACTGAAGCTTTCTTT | CASTRGGDGNTEAFF
15 | TRBJ2-1 | TRBD2 | - | TRBV6-5 | TGTGCCAGCAGAGGAACGGGGGGACGACACAATGAGCAGTTCTTC | CASRGTGGRHNEQFF